These T cell receptor beta chains were read from a single sample in a study of post-analysis software for immune sequencing data. TCRdb re-called the PCR reads through MiXCR, storing one row per CDR3 protein. The repertoire holds roughly 730,000 distinct CDR3 sequences, with 25% to 30% as singletons. Sequencing was performed on blood. These receptors originate from a girl aged 5 to 17 with multiple sclerosis. Each CDR3 is given with its conserved first and last residue. A D gene is named only where the DNA matches it firmly. Clone sizes are given selectively: once, few, many, or a class where the clone is expanded.

CDR3aa | CDR3nt | v_gene | abundance | j_gene | d_gene
CSARGGGQPQHF | TGCAGTGCTAGGGGGGGAGGTCAGCCCCAGCATTTT | TRBV20-1 | . | TRBJ1-5 | .
CASSWDPGPGMGEQFF | TGCGCCAGCAGCTGGGACCCAGGCCCTGGCATGGGTGAGCAGTTCTTC | TRBV5-1 | . | TRBJ2-1 | .
CASSLASPNYNEQFF | TGTGCCAGCAGCTTAGCTTCCCCGAACTACAATGAGCAGTTCTTC | TRBV7-9 | . | TRBJ2-1 | .
CSVDETDTQYF | TGCAGCGTTGATGAGACAGATACGCAGTATTTT | TRBV29-1 | . | TRBJ2-3 | .
CASSRNLGAPGTEAFF | TGTGCCAGCAGTCGTAACCTCGGGGCTCCGGGCACTGAAGCTTTCTTT | TRBV6-1 | once | TRBJ1-1 | .
CSARPRLAYNEQFF | TGCAGTGCTAGACCCCGACTAGCCTACAATGAGCAGTTCTTC | TRBV20-1 | . | TRBJ2-1 | .
CASSLTSGRTTDTQYF | TGTGCCAGCAGCCTGACGAGCGGGAGGACAACAGATACGCAGTATTTT | TRBV28 | . | TRBJ2-3 | TRBD2
CAISAGQPYEQYF | TGTGCCATCAGTGCTGGACAGCCCTACGAGCAGTACTTC | TRBV10-3 | . | TRBJ2-7 | .
CASSQGVGQLFF | TGCGCCAGCAGCCAAGGTGTGGGGCAACTGTTTTTT | TRBV4-1 | . | TRBJ1-4 | .
CASSSPGTDEKLFF | TGTGCCAGCAGCTCCCCCGGGACAGATGAAAAACTGTTTTTT | TRBV7-9 | . | TRBJ1-4 | TRBD1
CSSMTGMGYGYTF | TGCAGCTCCATGACAGGGATGGGCTATGGCTACACCTTC | TRBV29-1 | few | TRBJ1-2 | TRBD1